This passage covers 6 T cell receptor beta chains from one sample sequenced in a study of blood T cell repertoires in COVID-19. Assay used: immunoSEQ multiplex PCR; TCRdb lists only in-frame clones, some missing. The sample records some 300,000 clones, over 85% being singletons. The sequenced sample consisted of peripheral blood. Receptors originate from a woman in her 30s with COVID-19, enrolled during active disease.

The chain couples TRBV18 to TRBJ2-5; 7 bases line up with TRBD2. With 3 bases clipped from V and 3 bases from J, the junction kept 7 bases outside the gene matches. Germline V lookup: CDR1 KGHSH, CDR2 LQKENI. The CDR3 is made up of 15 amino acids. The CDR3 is CASSPAGTTKETQYF. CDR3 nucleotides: TGTGCCAGCTCACCGGCCGGGACTACGAAAGAGACCCAGTACTTC.

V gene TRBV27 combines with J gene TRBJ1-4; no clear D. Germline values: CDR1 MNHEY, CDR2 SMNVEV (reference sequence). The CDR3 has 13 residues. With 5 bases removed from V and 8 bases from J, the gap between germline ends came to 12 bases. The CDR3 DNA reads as TGTGCCAGCAGTCCGAGGACGGGAGAAAAACTGTTTTTT. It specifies CASSPRTGEKLFF.

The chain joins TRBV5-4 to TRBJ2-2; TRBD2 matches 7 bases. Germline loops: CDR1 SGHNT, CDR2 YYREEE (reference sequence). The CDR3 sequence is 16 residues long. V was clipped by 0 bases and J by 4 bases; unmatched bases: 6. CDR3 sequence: CASSLEAGTTTGELFF. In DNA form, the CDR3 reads TGTGCCAGCAGCTTGGAAGCGGGGACGACCACCGGGGAGCTGTTTTTT.

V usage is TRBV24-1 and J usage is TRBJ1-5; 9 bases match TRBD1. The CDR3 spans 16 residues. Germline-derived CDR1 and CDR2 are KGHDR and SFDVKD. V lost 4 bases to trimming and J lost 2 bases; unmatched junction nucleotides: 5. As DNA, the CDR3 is TGTGCCACCAGTGACCCTAGGACAGGGGGCAATCAGCCCCAGCATTTT. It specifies CATSDPRTGGNQPQHF.

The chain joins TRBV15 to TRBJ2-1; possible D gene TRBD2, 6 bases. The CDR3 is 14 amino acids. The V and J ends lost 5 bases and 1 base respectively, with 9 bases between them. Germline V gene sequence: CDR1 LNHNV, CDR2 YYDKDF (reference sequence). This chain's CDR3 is CATSGGSSYNEQFF. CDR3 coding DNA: TGTGCCACCAGCGGGGGGTCTTCCTACAATGAGCAGTTCTTC.

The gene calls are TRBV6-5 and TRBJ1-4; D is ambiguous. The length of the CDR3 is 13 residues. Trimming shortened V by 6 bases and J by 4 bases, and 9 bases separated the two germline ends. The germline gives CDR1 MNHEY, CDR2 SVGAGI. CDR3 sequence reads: CASRSGLNEKLFF. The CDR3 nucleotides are TGTGCCAGCAGATCAGGCCTTAATGAAAAACTGTTTTTT.